One sample yielded the 21 T cell receptor beta chains listed below, sequenced in a study of T cell responses to AZD1222 COVID-19 vaccine. Sequenced by immunoSEQ multiplex PCR; TCRdb stores in-frame clones only, minus some. The sample comprises some 120,000 clones, 87% of which are singletons, and approximately 1.5% rests with the top ten. The sequencing here drew on peripheral blood, taken on day 0 of AZD1222 vaccination. All receptors derive from an adult in good health.

The rearrangement links TRBV7-8 to TRBJ1-5; TRBD1 matches at 8 bases. The germline CDR1 and CDR2 sequences are SGHVS and FQNEAQ. After removal of 5 bases from V and 7 bases from J, the junction contained 16 bases not matched to a gene. This CDR3 is built from 17 residues. The CDR3 DNA reads TGTGCCAGCAGCCGGGAGAGGACAGGGTCACGTAGACAGCCCCAGCATTTT. It is translated as CASSRERTGSRRQPQHF.

The gene calls are TRBV2 and TRBJ1-2; no reliable D call. V dropped 4 bases and J dropped 8 bases, with 14 bases sitting between them. This CDR3 region has 13 residues. Germline loops: CDR1 SNHLY, CDR2 FYNNEI. Here the CDR3 DNA reads TGTGCCAGCAGTGTGAATACCGCTGACGGCTACACCTTC. Translation: CASSVNTADGYTF.

This chain uses TRBV2 with TRBJ2-7, with D perhaps matching TRBD1 (6 bases). The CDR3 has 15 residues. V lost 5 bases and J 3 bases, leaving 17 bases between the germline ends. The V gene's germline CDR1 is SNHLY and CDR2 FYNNEI. The DNA of the CDR3 is TGTGCCAGCAGTCAAATGGGGGCGCTCAGCTACGAGCAGTACTTC. It encodes CASSQMGALSYEQYF.

The chain has TRBV19 and TRBJ1-5; the D gene is possibly TRBD1 (6 bases). Germline loops: CDR1 LNHDA, CDR2 SQIVND (reference sequence). This CDR3 contains 13 residues. V dropped 9 bases and J dropped 6 bases, with 15 bases sitting between them. CDR3 DNA: TGTGCCAGCCGAGGGGGGCTCGGTCAGCCCCAGCATTTT. Translating gives CASRGGLGQPQHF.

The chain uses TRBV20-1 and TRBJ2-7; D unclear. Germline V lookup: CDR1 DFQATT, CDR2 SNEGSKA (reference sequence). The CDR3 sequence is 11 residues long. Trimming left V 3 bases short and J 7 bases short, with 10 bases between. CDR3 nucleotide sequence: TGCAGTGCTAGCCGGGTGTGGGAGCAGTACTTC. This sequence encodes CSASRVWEQYF.

In DNA form, the CDR3 reads TGTGCCAGCAGCTTAGGCCGGTGGCAAAAGGGGCCCCAGCATTTT. Its translation: CASSLGRWQKGPQHF. V gene TRBV13 combines with J gene TRBJ1-5; no clear D gene. Looked up from germline, CDR1 is PRHDT and CDR2 is FYEKMQ (reference sequence). There are 15 residues in the CDR3. Trimming took off 0 bases at V and 9 bases at J, with 15 bases between the two ends.

This chain links TRBV5-1 with TRBJ1-4; TRBD1 matches 8 bases. This CDR3 region has 17 residues. With V trimmed by 4 bases and J by 0 bases, 8 bases remained unmatched. Per germline, CDR1 SGHRS and CDR2 YFSETQ. The CDR3 is CASSLTGEEATNEKLFF. The CDR3, as DNA: TGCGCCAGCAGCCTGACAGGGGAAGAAGCAACTAATGAAAAACTGTTTTTT.

The V gene is TRBV7-3, the J gene TRBJ2-2; D tentatively reads TRBD1 or TRBD2 (5 bases each). The CDR3 totals 16 residues. Germline CDR1 SGHTA, CDR2 FQGTGA. Deletions cut 2 bases from V and 0 bases from J, with 10 bases between. The CDR3 is CASSLFSGPNTGELFF. CDR3 in DNA: TGTGCCAGCAGCTTATTTTCGGGACCGAACACCGGGGAGCTGTTTTTT.

J is TRBJ1-6 and V is TRBV19; D ambiguous. The germline gives CDR1 LNHDA, CDR2 SQIVND (reference sequence). Trimming cost V 3 bases and J 0 bases, with 6 bases left between them. The CDR3 is 15 residues long. CDR3 amino acids: CASSIMSSYNSPLHF. CDR3 coding DNA: TGTGCCAGTAGTATCATGAGCTCCTATAATTCACCCCTCCACTTT.

This clone was observed a few times. The rearrangement joins TRBV3-1 (or the pseudogene TRBV3-2) to TRBJ2-7; 9 bases are shared with TRBD2. CDR1 LGHDT and CDR2 YNNKEL come from the germline V gene (reference sequence). V lost 0 bases and J lost 3; bases outside the gene matches: 21. The CDR3 runs 21 residues. CDR3 DNA: TGTGCCAGCAGCCAAGAAATGGTTCCGCGGGGGGGAAAGAATCTCGGCTACGAGCAGTACTTC. Encoded protein: CASSQEMVPRGGKNLGYEQYF.

V usage is TRBV7-2 and J usage is TRBJ1-1; 7 nucleotides match TRBD1. The trim removed 1 base at V and 5 bases at J, leaving 10 bases unmatched. This CDR3 has 16 amino acids. Germline-derived CDR1 and CDR2 are SGHTA and FQGNSA. CDR3 sequence: CASSLVTGMGGTEAFF. DNA for the CDR3: TGTGCCAGCAGCTTAGTGACAGGGATGGGGGGGACTGAAGCTTTCTTT.

This clone was seen just once. The chain joins TRBV29-1 to TRBJ2-7; D perhaps matches TRBD2 (5 bases). The germline V gene has CDR1 SQVTM and CDR2 ANQGSEA. Trimming took 1 base from V and 3 from J, leaving 13 bases between them. This CDR3 contains 14 residues. CDR3 sequence: CSVEGTGFGYEQYF. For the CDR3, the DNA is TGCAGCGTTGAAGGCACGGGATTCGGCTACGAGCAGTACTTC.

This chain links TRBV29-1 with TRBJ1-2; TRBD1 agrees at 7 bases. There are 14 residues in the CDR3. V shed 2 bases and J 6 bases; nucleotides not matched to a gene: 9. The germline gives CDR1 SQVTM, CDR2 ANQGSEA. In DNA form, the CDR3 reads TGCAGCGTTGAAAAGACCCAGGGGGTTGATGGCTACACCTTC. Its protein is CSVEKTQGVDGYTF.

This chain uses TRBV27 with TRBJ1-6; D is perhaps TRBD1 (5 bases). V lost 6 bases to trimming and J lost 10 bases, with 19 bases between them. CDR3 length equals 15 residues. Per the germline V gene, CDR1 is MNHEY and CDR2 is SMNVEV (reference sequence). The CDR3 loop is CASSLQSRTNSPLHF. The CDR3, as DNA: TGTGCCAGCAGCCTTCAAAGCCGGACAAACTCACCCCTCCACTTT.

The chain couples TRBV7-8 to TRBJ1-5; the D is unclear. Trimming took off 3 bases at V and 2 bases at J, with 8 bases between the two ends. The length of the CDR3 is 14 residues. Germline CDR1 is SGHVS and CDR2 is FQNEAQ. The DNA of the CDR3 is TGTGCCAGCAGCTTTGCCGGGGGCAATCAGCCCCAGCATTTT. Translation: CASSFAGGNQPQHF.

The CDR3: CASRAGAPGNTIYF. The CDR3 bases are TGTGCCAGTAGAGCGGGGGCTCCCGGAAACACCATATATTTT. The chain uses TRBV19 and TRBJ1-3; maybe TRBD1 (6 bases). The CDR3 covers 14 residues. V lost 6 bases to trimming and J lost 4 bases, with 13 bases between them. Germline V lookup: CDR1 LNHDA, CDR2 SQIVND (reference sequence).

This chain links TRBV5-3 with TRBJ2-2, with TRBD2 as a possible D gene (5 bases). TRBV5-3 is recorded as an ORF, its role being uncertain. The V gene lost 4 bases and the J gene lost 1 base, with 11 bases spanning the gap. The CDR3 has 15 amino acids. DNA for the CDR3: TGTGCCAGAAGCCTGGTAGCGCGGAACACCGGGGAGCTGTTTTTT. It translates to CARSLVARNTGELFF.

The chain is built from TRBV27 and TRBJ2-2, with 7 bases identical to TRBD1. The trim removed 1 base at V and 5 bases at J, leaving 7 bases unmatched. Germline V CDR1 and CDR2: MNHEY, SMNVEV (reference sequence). The length of the CDR3 is 16 residues. The CDR3 is CASSLLPTGNTGELFF. The DNA of the CDR3 is TGTGCCAGCAGTTTATTGCCGACAGGGAATACCGGGGAGCTGTTTTTT.

This chain joins TRBV28 and TRBJ1-6; D gene uncertain. This CDR3 is built from 14 residues. V lost 7 bases to trimming and J lost 8 bases, with 15 bases between them. CDR1 MDHEN and CDR2 SYDVKM come from the germline V gene. CDR3 DNA sequence: TGTGCCAGCACTAATTGGGAGGGCGATTCACCCCTCCACTTT. Encoded protein: CASTNWEGDSPLHF.

This clone has just one count. This chain joins TRBV4-1 and TRBJ2-1, with D possibly TRBD1 on 5 matching bases. CDR1 MGHRA and CDR2 YSYEKL come from the germline V gene. The ends were cut back, 7 bases at V and 0 bases at J, with 19 bases in the middle. The CDR3 covers 17 residues. CDR3 DNA sequence: TGCGCCAGCACACCTATCGTAGGGGCAAGCTCCTACAATGAGCAGTTCTTC. Translation gives CASTPIVGASSYNEQFF.

The chain couples TRBV30 to TRBJ1-3; a possible D gene is TRBD1 (5 bases). V was cut by 5 bases and J by 0 bases, with 8 bases left in between. There are 13 residues in the CDR3. Germline V gives CDR1 GTSNPN, CDR2 SVGIG (reference sequence). The CDR3 DNA is TGTGCCTGGGCAGGGACCTCTGGAAACACCATATATTTT. Encoded protein: CAWAGTSGNTIYF.